The 5 T cell receptor beta chains below were found in one sample sequenced in a study of identical twins listed by TCRdb under 2016. Libraries were constructed by 5' RACE. The data were produced on an Illumina HiSeq 2000. Through fastp at Q25 and MiXCR, TCRdb rebuilt clones from the public reads, retaining in-frame beta chains. Rows merge per CDR3 protein into single entries with the most common DNA and genes. This sample lists about 810,000 distinct CDR3 sequences; approximately 13% were detected once. The ten most abundant clones make up 1.5% to 2% of the sample. These data were also filed under a second study, of yellow fever vaccine responses in identical twins.

What was sequenced was PBMCs. Receptors were obtained from a woman in her late teens or twenties in good health.

The chain has TRBV3-1 and TRBJ2-7; D is ambiguous. This CDR3 spans 16 amino acids. V lost 1 base and J 4 bases, leaving 17 bases between the germline ends. Germline-derived CDR1 and CDR2 are LGHDT and YNNKEL (reference sequence). CDR3 residues: CASSQAPLLLGYEQYF. The CDR3 region has the DNA TGTGCCAGCAGCCAAGCCCCGCTTTTGCTCGGATACGAGCAGTACTTC.

There are a few counts of this clonotype. The chain combines TRBV27 with TRBJ2-1, with 14 bases aligning to TRBD2. CDR3 size: 19 residues. Germline CDR1 and CDR2: MNHEY and SMNVEV (reference sequence). Trimming cost V 4 bases and J 7 bases; bases outside gene matches: 15. The DNA for the CDR3 is TGTGCCAGCAGTTCCCGGGGACTAGCGGGGGTACAAGGGTCAAATGAGCAGTTCTTC. It codes for CASSSRGLAGVQGSNEQFF.

This clonotype was counted only a few times. The chain couples TRBV29-1 to TRBJ2-1; 8 bases match TRBD1. In germline, CDR1 is SQVTM, CDR2 ANQGSEA. The CDR3 consists of 14 residues. V trimming: 1 base; J trimming: 9 bases; junction bases outside the gene matches: 8. The CDR3 loop reads CSVEGFQGAGEQFF. CDR3 sequence (DNA): TGCAGCGTTGAAGGGTTCCAGGGGGCTGGTGAGCAGTTCTTC.

The chain uses TRBV7-3 and TRBJ2-1; TRBD2 matches 14 bases. The CDR3 contains 19 residues. Trimming removed 5 bases from V and 1 base from J; junction bases left unmatched: 10. CDR1 SGHTA and CDR2 FQGTGA come from the germline V gene. The CDR3 reads CASSKIGTSGRMSYNEQFF. The CDR3 DNA reads as TGTGCCAGCAGCAAAATCGGGACTAGCGGGAGAATGTCCTACAATGAGCAGTTCTTC.

This clonotype occurred many times. This chain joins TRBV28 and TRBJ2-1; the D gene could be TRBD1 or TRBD2 (5 bases each). The germline V gene encodes CDR1 MDHEN and CDR2 SYDVKM. Between the trimmed V and J ends, which lost 2 bases and 11 bases, there was a span of 13 bases. The CDR3 has 13 residues. CDR3 residues: CASSLLARVQQFF. The CDR3 DNA follows: TGTGCCAGCAGTTTACTAGCCAGGGTACAGCAGTTCTTC.